This is a list of T cell receptor beta chains from one sample in a study of blood T cell repertoires in COVID-19. Only in-frame clones appear in the TCRdb table, and some are missing; sequencing was by immunoSEQ multiplex PCR. This sample has 150,000 to 200,000 clones, with around 86% found just once. Sequencing was performed on peripheral blood. The receptors derive from a woman aged 30 to 39 with active or convalescent COVID-19. The conserved cysteine and the conserved F or W are not part of the CDR3 here. Each record gives: D gene, clone size, V gene, J gene, CDR3 protein. D genes are given only for firm matches. Size values are once, few and many counts, or a class for expanded clones, and some rows have none.

d_gene: .
abundance: .
v_gene: TRBV6-5
j_gene: TRBJ1-1
CDR3aa: ASITQTEAF

d_gene: TRBD2
abundance: .
v_gene: TRBV6-6
j_gene: TRBJ2-5
CDR3aa: ASSPIAGGGETQY

d_gene: TRBD1
abundance: .
v_gene: TRBV18
j_gene: TRBJ1-2
CDR3aa: ASSQGQGARGYT

d_gene: .
abundance: .
v_gene: TRBV24-1
j_gene: TRBJ2-1
CDR3aa: ATSDTSTSSLPYNEQF

d_gene: .
abundance: .
v_gene: TRBV6-1
j_gene: TRBJ1-3
CDR3aa: ASSETGSGNTIY

d_gene: TRBD2
abundance: .
v_gene: TRBV28
j_gene: TRBJ2-5
CDR3aa: ASRDPTSGGVQETQY

d_gene: .
abundance: .
v_gene: TRBV5-6
j_gene: TRBJ2-5
CDR3aa: ASSSDREETQY

d_gene: .
abundance: .
v_gene: TRBV29-1
j_gene: TRBJ1-2
CDR3aa: SVPQLRGLDYGYT

d_gene: TRBD2
abundance: .
v_gene: TRBV2
j_gene: TRBJ2-1
CDR3aa: ASSPGLAGAEQF

d_gene: .
abundance: once
v_gene: TRBV10-1
j_gene: TRBJ1-6
CDR3aa: ASSEGGANSPLH

d_gene: .
abundance: .
v_gene: TRBV12-3/TRBV12-4
j_gene: TRBJ2-2
CDR3aa: ASTQNTGELF

d_gene: .
abundance: .
v_gene: TRBV7-9
j_gene: TRBJ2-7
CDR3aa: ASSHKQSYEQY

d_gene: TRBD1
abundance: .
v_gene: TRBV4-2
j_gene: TRBJ2-1
CDR3aa: ASSQAEGTGGDNEQF

d_gene: TRBD2
abundance: .
v_gene: TRBV14
j_gene: TRBJ2-2
CDR3aa: ASSQVGSGGTGELF

d_gene: TRBD2
abundance: .
v_gene: TRBV3-1/TRBV3-2
j_gene: TRBJ2-3
CDR3aa: ASSQDEGLEADTQY

d_gene: .
abundance: .
v_gene: TRBV3-1/TRBV3-2
j_gene: TRBJ2-3
CDR3aa: ASSPSEVKDTQY

d_gene: .
abundance: .
v_gene: TRBV6-7
j_gene: TRBJ1-5
CDR3aa: ASSCRASNQPQH

d_gene: TRBD1
abundance: .
v_gene: TRBV6-5
j_gene: TRBJ1-2
CDR3aa: ASSYMGQGIYGYT

d_gene: .
abundance: .
v_gene: TRBV29-1
j_gene: TRBJ1-2
CDR3aa: SVDPLEGYT

d_gene: TRBD2
abundance: .
v_gene: TRBV6-5
j_gene: TRBJ2-3
CDR3aa: ASSYSERGLGNTQY

d_gene: .
abundance: .
v_gene: TRBV7-7
j_gene: TRBJ2-5
CDR3aa: ASSLIGSSGETQY

d_gene: .
abundance: .
v_gene: TRBV5-8
j_gene: TRBJ1-2
CDR3aa: ASSFGGLGAYGYT

d_gene: .
abundance: .
v_gene: TRBV11-2
j_gene: TRBJ1-3
CDR3aa: ASSGGVLGTIY

d_gene: .
abundance: .
v_gene: TRBV5-1
j_gene: TRBJ1-3
CDR3aa: ASSPGTRDTIY

d_gene: TRBD2
abundance: .
v_gene: TRBV27
j_gene: TRBJ2-5
CDR3aa: ASSSLAGSETQY

d_gene: TRBD1
abundance: .
v_gene: TRBV2
j_gene: TRBJ1-3
CDR3aa: ASSYARGTGNTIY

d_gene: TRBD2
abundance: .
v_gene: TRBV7-2
j_gene: TRBJ2-2
CDR3aa: ASSPPQGRDAGELF

d_gene: TRBD1
abundance: .
v_gene: TRBV9
j_gene: TRBJ1-2
CDR3aa: ASSPPGTGQQDGYT

d_gene: .
abundance: .
v_gene: TRBV9
j_gene: TRBJ2-3
CDR3aa: ASSVGGGHTDTQY

d_gene: .
abundance: .
v_gene: TRBV19
j_gene: TRBJ2-2
CDR3aa: ASRTSRLDTGELF

d_gene: .
abundance: .
v_gene: TRBV19
j_gene: TRBJ2-2
CDR3aa: ASRPNRDGPGELF

d_gene: .
abundance: .
v_gene: TRBV5-1
j_gene: TRBJ2-7
CDR3aa: ASSLGWGQGYEQY

d_gene: .
abundance: .
v_gene: TRBV7-9
j_gene: TRBJ2-3
CDR3aa: ASSLAQTDTQY

d_gene: TRBD2
abundance: .
v_gene: TRBV19
j_gene: TRBJ2-1
CDR3aa: ASSMTSAYNEQF

d_gene: TRBD2
abundance: .
v_gene: TRBV9
j_gene: TRBJ2-5
CDR3aa: ASSVGMGTSVETQY

d_gene: TRBD1
abundance: .
v_gene: TRBV19
j_gene: TRBJ1-1
CDR3aa: ASSTSGQGATEAF

d_gene: .
abundance: .
v_gene: TRBV18
j_gene: TRBJ2-2
CDR3aa: ASSLAGGTNTGELF

d_gene: TRBD1
abundance: .
v_gene: TRBV5-5
j_gene: TRBJ1-4
CDR3aa: ASIFTGGSNEKLF

d_gene: .
abundance: .
v_gene: TRBV27
j_gene: TRBJ2-7
CDR3aa: ASSPEGGGFGSYEQY

d_gene: TRBD1
abundance: .
v_gene: TRBV5-5
j_gene: TRBJ2-1
CDR3aa: ASSLWDRGPYNEQF

d_gene: .
abundance: .
v_gene: TRBV6-4
j_gene: TRBJ1-5
CDR3aa: ASSDITGQPQH

d_gene: .
abundance: .
v_gene: TRBV3-1/TRBV3-2
j_gene: TRBJ2-5
CDR3aa: ASSQDSEETQY

d_gene: TRBD2
abundance: .
v_gene: TRBV6-1
j_gene: TRBJ2-2
CDR3aa: ASSEVLGAGDNTGELF

d_gene: .
abundance: .
v_gene: TRBV15
j_gene: TRBJ1-1
CDR3aa: ATRGGARLNTEAF

d_gene: .
abundance: .
v_gene: TRBV19
j_gene: TRBJ1-1
CDR3aa: ASSRGRWNTEAF

d_gene: .
abundance: .
v_gene: TRBV15
j_gene: TRBJ1-1
CDR3aa: ATSRDRGGSYTEAF

d_gene: TRBD1
abundance: .
v_gene: TRBV19
j_gene: TRBJ2-2
CDR3aa: ASSDRGGNTGELF

d_gene: TRBD1
abundance: once
v_gene: TRBV6-5
j_gene: TRBJ1-2
CDR3aa: ASRQRDRKGYT

d_gene: .
abundance: .
v_gene: TRBV2
j_gene: TRBJ1-3
CDR3aa: ASSPTGPGNTIY

d_gene: TRBD2
abundance: .
v_gene: TRBV27
j_gene: TRBJ2-1
CDR3aa: ASSTTGVGGPHEQF

d_gene: .
abundance: .
v_gene: TRBV6-6
j_gene: TRBJ2-7
CDR3aa: ASSYSNQGLLYEQY

d_gene: TRBD1
abundance: .
v_gene: TRBV28
j_gene: TRBJ1-1
CDR3aa: ASSLSMGQGGGVEAF

d_gene: TRBD1
abundance: .
v_gene: TRBV11-2
j_gene: TRBJ1-1
CDR3aa: ASSPGTGASNTEAF

d_gene: .
abundance: .
v_gene: TRBV5-1
j_gene: TRBJ2-3
CDR3aa: ASSLGGRDTDTQY